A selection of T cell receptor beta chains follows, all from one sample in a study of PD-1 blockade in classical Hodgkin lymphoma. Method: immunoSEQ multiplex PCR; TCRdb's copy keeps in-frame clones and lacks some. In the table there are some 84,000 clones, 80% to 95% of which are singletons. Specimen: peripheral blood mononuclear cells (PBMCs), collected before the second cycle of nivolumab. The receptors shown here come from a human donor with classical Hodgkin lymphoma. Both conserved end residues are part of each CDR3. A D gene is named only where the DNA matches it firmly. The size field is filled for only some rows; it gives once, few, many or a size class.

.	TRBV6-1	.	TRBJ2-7	TGTGCCAGCAGAGGGTTTGGCGAGCAGTACTTC	CASRGFGEQYF
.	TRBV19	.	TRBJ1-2	TGTGCCAGTAGTTCCCGACCCAGACAGGCGGACGGCTACACCTTC	CASSSRPRQADGYTF
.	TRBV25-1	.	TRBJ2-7	TGTGCCAGCAGTGAACTGATGAGCGAGCAGTACTTC	CASSELMSEQYF
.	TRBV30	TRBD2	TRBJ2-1	TGTGCCTGGGGGAGGGCCGCCTACAATGAGCAGTTCTTC	CAWGRAAYNEQFF
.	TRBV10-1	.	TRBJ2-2	TGCGCCAGCAGTGAGTCGGGCAGGGCGAACACCGGGGAGCTGTTTTTT	CASSESGRANTGELFF
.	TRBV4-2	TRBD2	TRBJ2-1	TGTGCCAGCAGCCAACTTAAAGCGGGAGGGCCGGACAATGAGCAGTTCTTC	CASSQLKAGGPDNEQFF
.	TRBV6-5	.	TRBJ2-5	TGTGCCAGCAGTTTAGTCGCGGGCTCCCAAGAGACCCAGTACTTC	CASSLVAGSQETQYF
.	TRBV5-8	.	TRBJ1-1	TGTGCCAGCAGCCGGGGTAGGAGGGTGGGAACTGAAGCTTTCTTT	CASSRGRRVGTEAFF
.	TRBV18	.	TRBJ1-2	TGTGCCAGCTCACCACCGGGCTACTATGGCTACACCTTC	CASSPPGYYGYTF
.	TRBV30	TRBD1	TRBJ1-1	TGTGCCTGGAGTGCCGTATACACAGGGGCCAACACTGAAGCTTTCTTT	CAWSAVYTGANTEAFF
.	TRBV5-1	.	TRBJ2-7	TGCGCCAGCAGCTTGGCCGGGGGGCGGGTAGACGAGCAGTACTTC	CASSLAGGRVDEQYF
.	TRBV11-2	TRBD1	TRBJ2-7	TGTGCCAGCAGCCGAAGACAGGGGGCTATCTACGAGCAGTACTTC	CASSRRQGAIYEQYF
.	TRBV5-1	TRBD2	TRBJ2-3	TGCGCCAGCAGCTTGGAGCCTGGGGCGGGAGAGACAGATACGCAGTATTTT	CASSLEPGAGETDTQYF
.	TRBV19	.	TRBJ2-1	TGTGCCAGTAGTATAACAGAACCAAACTACAATGAGCAGTTCTTC	CASSITEPNYNEQFF
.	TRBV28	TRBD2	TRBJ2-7	TGTGCCAGCAGTTCCTCGGGCGGGAGGGCCCTATTCCACGAGCAGTACTTC	CASSSSGGRALFHEQYF
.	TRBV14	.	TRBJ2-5	TGTGCCAGCAGCCAAGACCTGGGCGAGACCCAGTACTTC	CASSQDLGETQYF
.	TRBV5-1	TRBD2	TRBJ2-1	TGCGCCAGCAGCATGGGACTAGCGGGAGGCCTCTCCTACAATGAGCAGTTCTTC	CASSMGLAGGLSYNEQFF
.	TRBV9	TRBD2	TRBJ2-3	TGTGCCAGCAGCCCGTCAGCGGGAGGTCCAGATACGCAGTATTTT	CASSPSAGGPDTQYF
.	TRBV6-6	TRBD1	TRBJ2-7	TGTGCCAGCAGTTACTCGACGGCAGGGGGCTACGAGCAGTACTTC	CASSYSTAGGYEQYF
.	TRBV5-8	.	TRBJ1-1	TGTGCCAGCAGCCCGTACAGGACTGAAGCTTTCTTT	CASSPYRTEAFF
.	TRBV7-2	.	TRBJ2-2	TGTGCCAGCAGCTTTAGCGCTTTCGCGAACACCGGGGAGCTGTTTTTT	CASSFSAFANTGELFF
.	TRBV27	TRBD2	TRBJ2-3	TGTGCCAGCAGTTTAATGGAAACTAGCGGGAGATATACGCAGTATTTT	CASSLMETSGRYTQYF
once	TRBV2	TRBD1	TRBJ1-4	TGTGCCAGCAGGGGGGACAGCTCTAATGAAAAACTGTTTTTT	CASRGDSSNEKLFF
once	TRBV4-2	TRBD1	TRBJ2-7	TGTGCCAGCAGCCAAGCTTTCTCCGGGACAGCGAGCTCCTACGAGCAGTACTTC	CASSQAFSGTASSYEQYF
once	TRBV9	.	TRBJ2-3	TGTGCCAGCAGCGGTGCTTCCCCGGATACGCAGTATTTT	CASSGASPDTQYF
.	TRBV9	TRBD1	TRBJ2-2	TGTGCCAGCAGCGAGCCGGGACAGGAGAACACCGGGGAGCTGTTTTTT	CASSEPGQENTGELFF
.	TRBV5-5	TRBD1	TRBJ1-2	TGTGCCAGCAGCCCGGGACAGGGCCTCTATGGCTACACCTTC	CASSPGQGLYGYTF
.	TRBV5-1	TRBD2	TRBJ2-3	TGCGCCAGCAGCATCGGGACTAGCGGCACAGATACGCAGTATTTT	CASSIGTSGTDTQYF
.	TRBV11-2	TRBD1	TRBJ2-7	TGTGCCAGCAGCTTAGGGGCAGGGGGCTTCTACGAGCAGTACTTC	CASSLGAGGFYEQYF
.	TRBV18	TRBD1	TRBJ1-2	TGTGCCAGCTCACCCCCTGCCAGGGGGCTCGAAGGCTACACCTTC	CASSPPARGLEGYTF
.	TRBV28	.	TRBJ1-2	TGTGCCAGCAGTTTCAGAACAGGGTTCTATGGCTACACCTTC	CASSFRTGFYGYTF
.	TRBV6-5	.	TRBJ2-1	TGTGCCAGCAGTTACTCGAGTACAGGGCCCTACAATGAGCAGTTCTTC	CASSYSSTGPYNEQFF
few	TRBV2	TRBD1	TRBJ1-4	TGTGCCAGCAACGCAGGGGGAGCGGGGGAAAAACTGTTTTTT	CASNAGGAGEKLFF
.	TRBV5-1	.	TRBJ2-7	TGCGCCAGTAGCGTGAGGGGTATCCACGAGCAGTACTTC	CASSVRGIHEQYF
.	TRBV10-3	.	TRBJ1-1	TGTGCCATCCGGGTAGTAGGGAACACTGAAGCTTTCTTT	CAIRVVGNTEAFF
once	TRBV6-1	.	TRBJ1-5	TGTGCCAGCAGCATTTCGGATCAGCCCCAGCATTTT	CASSISDQPQHF
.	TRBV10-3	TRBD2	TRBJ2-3	TGTGCCATCAGCCTGGGACTAGAGTCAGATACGCAGTATTTT	CAISLGLESDTQYF
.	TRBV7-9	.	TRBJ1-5	TGTGCCAGCAGCTTAGAATCAGGGGCCAATCAGCCCCAGCATTTT	CASSLESGANQPQHF
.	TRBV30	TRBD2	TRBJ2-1	TGTGCCTGGGAGGGACTAGGCAACAATGAGCAGTTCTTC	CAWEGLGNNEQFF
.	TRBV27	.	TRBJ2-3	TGTGCCAGCAGTTTTAGGTATAGGGTAACAGATACGCAGTATTTT	CASSFRYRVTDTQYF
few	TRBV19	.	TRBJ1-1	TGTGCCAGTAGTATCTCCAGGTCCACTGAAGCTTTCTTT	CASSISRSTEAFF
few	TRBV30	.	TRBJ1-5	TGTGCCTGGAACCGGGGTTTAAGCAATCAGCCCCAGCATTTT	CAWNRGLSNQPQHF
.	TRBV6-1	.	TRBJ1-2	TGTGCCAGCAGTGGAGCAGGGAGAAACTATGGCTACACCTTC	CASSGAGRNYGYTF
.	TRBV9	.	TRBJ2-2	TGTGCCAGCGCGGCCTTGAACACCGGGGAGCTGTTTTTT	CASAALNTGELFF
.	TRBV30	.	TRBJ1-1	TGTGCCTGGAGTGAAGTCAGCGGAAACACTGAAGCTTTCTTT	CAWSEVSGNTEAFF
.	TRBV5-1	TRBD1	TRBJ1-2	TGCGCCAGTTCGTCACAGGGGGACCCGGGTGGCTACACCTTC	CASSSQGDPGGYTF
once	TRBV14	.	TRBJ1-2	TGTGCCAGCAGCTTAGGTTTTAACTATGGCTACACCTTC	CASSLGFNYGYTF
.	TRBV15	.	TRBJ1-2	TGTGCCACCAGCAAAAATCCGACGGGTTACTATGGCTACACCTTC	CATSKNPTGYYGYTF
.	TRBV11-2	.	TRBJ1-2	TGTGCCAGCAGCGCCAAGGGGGGCAATGGCTACACCTTC	CASSAKGGNGYTF
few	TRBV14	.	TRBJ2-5	TGTGCCAGCAGCCAAAATACTCGAGAGACCCAGTACTTC	CASSQNTRETQYF
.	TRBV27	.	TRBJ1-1	TGTGCCAGCCGGCCTGGAGTCATGAACACTGAAGCTTTCTTT	CASRPGVMNTEAFF
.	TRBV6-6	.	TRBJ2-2	TGTGCCAGCAGTTACTCTGGGGCCGGTGGCACCGGGGAGCTGTTTTTT	CASSYSGAGGTGELFF
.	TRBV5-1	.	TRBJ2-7	TGCGCCAGCAGCCAGGACACGGGCTACGAGCAGTACTTC	CASSQDTGYEQYF
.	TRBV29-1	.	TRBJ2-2	TGCAGCGCTGCCCCAGCCTTCACCGGGGAGCTGTTTTTT	CSAAPAFTGELFF
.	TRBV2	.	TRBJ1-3	TGTGCCAGCAGTGAAACAAGGCGGGGAAACACCATATATTTT	CASSETRRGNTIYF